Following are 28 T cell receptor beta chains from one sample sequenced in a study of blood T cell repertoires in COVID-19 (dated by TCRdb to about 2020). Libraries were built with the immunoSEQ multiplex PCR assay. TCRdb took over this immuneACCESS table, retaining in-frame rearrangements with V and J assigned. Such tables are incomplete; in checked studies, under half of the missing clones stem from an unresolved V gene, and the remainder is unexplained. The table for this sample lists about 180,000 clones; over 65% of them were counted only once. 15% to 20% of the sample is in the top ten clones. The sequenced material came from peripheral blood. Receptors originate from a person between 65 and 79 years old with COVID-19, enrolled during active disease.

The chain combines TRBV24-1 with TRBJ2-5; D unclear. This CDR3 is 15 amino acids long. V was clipped by 4 bases and J by 5 bases, with 16 bases between them. CDR1 and CDR2 (germline): KGHDR, SFDVKD. The CDR3 DNA reads TGTGCCACCAGTGACCCGCAGCCGTCGGAGGAGACCCAGTACTTC. This sequence encodes CATSDPQPSEETQYF.

This chain connects TRBV6-5 to TRBJ2-7; D possibly corresponds to TRBD2 (6 bases). The ends were cut back, 2 bases at V and 4 bases at J, with 12 bases in the middle. Germline V gene data show CDR1 as MNHEY and CDR2 as SVGAGI. The CDR3 loop spans 14 amino acids. The CDR3 here is CASSYDGRAYEQYF. In DNA, the CDR3 is TGTGCCAGCAGTTACGACGGGAGAGCGTACGAGCAGTACTTC.

The DNA of the CDR3 is TGTGCCAGCAGCTTAACTTACGAGCAGTACTTC. The encoded protein is CASSLTYEQYF. The gene calls are TRBV7-2 and TRBJ2-7; D call uncertain. Trimming removed 2 bases at V and 4 bases at J, with 3 bases between. Germline V gene lookup returns CDR1 SGHTA and CDR2 FQGNSA. The CDR3 is 11 amino acids. Complete variable domain (other parts from reference TRBV7-2 and TRBJ2-7): GAGVSQSPSNKVTEKGKDVELRCDPISGHTALYWYRQSLGQGLEFLIYFQGNSAPDKSGLPSDRFSAERTGGSVSTLTIQRTQQEDSAVYLCASSLTYEQYFGPGTRLTVT.

This clone was seen a few times. This rearrangement joins TRBV24-1 to TRBJ1-6, with TRBD1 matching 10 bases. The CDR3 runs 16 residues. The junction had 6 bases not matched to a gene; V was cut back by 2 bases and J by 9 bases. Germline CDR1 KGHDR, CDR2 SFDVKD. Here the CDR3 reads CATSDSRQGASSPLHF. Written as DNA, the CDR3 is TGTGCCACCAGTGATTCCAGACAGGGGGCGAGTTCACCCCTCCACTTT.

The rearrangement links TRBV27 to TRBJ2-5; D is perhaps TRBD1 (6 bases). V shed 6 bases and J shed 3 bases, with 20 bases lying between them. CDR1 is MNHEY, CDR2 SMNVEV, per germline (reference sequence). This CDR3 is built from 16 residues. This CDR3 is CASRRAQGKPEETQYF. CDR3 sequence (DNA): TGTGCCAGCAGGCGAGCCCAGGGGAAGCCCGAAGAGACCCAGTACTTC.

This sequence joins TRBV9 and TRBJ2-1; 11 nucleotides line up with TRBD1. The CDR3 is made up of 15 amino acids. Trimming took 3 bases from V and 5 from J; bases not matched to a gene: 4. Per the germline V gene, CDR1 is SGDLS and CDR2 is YYNGEE. The DNA of the CDR3 is TGTGCCAGCAGCGCACCGGGACAGGGGGACAATGAGCAGTTCTTC. As protein: CASSAPGQGDNEQFF. The full variable domain, with the rest looked up from reference TRBV9 and TRBJ2-1, is DSGVTQTPKHLITATGQRVTLRCSPRSGDLSVYWYQQSLDQGLQFLIQYYNGEERAKGNILERFSAQQFPDLHSELNLSSLELGDSALYFCASSAPGQGDNEQFFGPGTRLTVL.

The chain joins TRBV30 to TRBJ1-3, with 11 bases fitting TRBD1. This CDR3 has 16 amino acids. Germline V gene sequence: CDR1 GTSNPN, CDR2 SVGIG (reference sequence). V was clipped by 2 bases and J by 4 bases; unmatched bases: 7. The CDR3 DNA sequence: TGTGCCTGGAGTCCCGGGACAGGGGGTTCAGGAAACACCATATATTTT. It is translated as CAWSPGTGGSGNTIYF.

V usage is TRBV29-1 and J usage is TRBJ1-1; D possibly corresponds to TRBD1 (6 bases). Trimming shortened V by 6 bases and J by 0 bases, and 11 bases separated the two germline ends. CDR1 SQVTM and CDR2 ANQGSEA come from the germline V gene. The CDR3 sequence is 13 residues long. This CDR3 reads CSVPGQLNTEAFF. CDR3 nucleotide sequence: TGCAGCGTCCCGGGACAACTGAACACTGAAGCTTTCTTT.

The chain links TRBV19 to TRBJ2-3; possibly TRBD2 for D (5 bases). Germline-derived CDR1 and CDR2 are LNHDA and SQIVND (reference sequence). V lost 9 bases to trimming and J lost 2 bases, with 18 bases between them. This CDR3 region has 15 residues. CDR3 in amino acids: CASSRGFSLTDTQYF. CDR3 bases: TGTGCCAGCTCCCGAGGGTTTTCCCTCACAGATACGCAGTATTTT.

In this sample, this clone turned up a few times. The chain employs TRBV7-2 and TRBJ1-6; TRBD1 matches 12 bases. J was trimmed by 7 bases and V by 6 bases; bases with no gene match: 7. Germline V gives CDR1 SGHTA, CDR2 FQGNSA. The CDR3 covers 16 residues. CDR3 sequence (DNA): TGTGCCAGCAGAACCGGGACAGGGGGCTCAAATTCACCCCTCCACTTT. This translates into CASRTGTGGSNSPLHF. The full variable domain, completed using reference TRBV7-2 and TRBJ1-6, is GAGVSQSPSNKVTEKGKDVELRCDPISGHTALYWYRQSLGQGLEFLIYFQGNSAPDKSGLPSDRFSAERTGGSVSTLTIQRTQQEDSAVYLCASRTGTGGSNSPLHFGNGTRLTVT.

This clone was found a few times. This chain connects TRBV28 to TRBJ1-5; D unresolved. CDR1 is MDHEN, CDR2 SYDVKM, per germline. V lost 2 bases and J lost 0, with 11 bases in between. There are 16 residues in the CDR3. Here the CDR3 reads CASSLLRRNSNQPQHF. CDR3 coding DNA: TGTGCCAGCAGTTTACTTCGGCGGAATAGCAATCAGCCCCAGCATTTT.

This clone was seen a handful of times. V usage is TRBV7-2 and J usage is TRBJ1-1; TRBD1 might be the D (6 bases). CDR3 length equals 15 residues. Germline CDR1 is SGHTA and CDR2 is FQGNSA. The V and J ends lost 3 bases and 3 bases respectively, with 14 bases between them. CDR3 in amino acids: CASSFPRRTDTEAFF. In nucleotides, the CDR3 is TGTGCCAGCAGCTTTCCCCGCCGGACAGACACTGAAGCTTTCTTT.

The rearrangement joins TRBV7-9 to TRBJ2-3; D possibly corresponds to TRBD2 (5 bases). Germline V gene data show CDR1 as SEHNR and CDR2 as FQNEAQ (reference sequence). CDR3 length: 16 amino acids. Trimming left V 0 bases short and J 0 bases short, with 10 bases between. Here the CDR3 DNA reads TGTGCCAGCAGCTTAGCTTTAAGCGGAAGCACAGATACGCAGTATTTT. As protein: CASSLALSGSTDTQYF.

The chain recombines TRBV7-3 with TRBJ1-2; D remains ambiguous. There are 14 residues in the CDR3. Germline V CDR1 and CDR2: SGHTA, FQGTGA. V lost 2 bases and J 7 bases, leaving 14 bases between the germline ends. DNA of the CDR3: TGTGCCAGCAGCTTAGGTGGGGAGTCGGGTGGCTACACCTTC. As protein: CASSLGGESGGYTF.

The CDR3 sequence: CASSLWAGGHNEQFF. CDR3 in DNA: TGTGCCAGCAGCTTATGGGCAGGGGGCCACAATGAGCAGTTCTTC. This chain joins TRBV7-2 and TRBJ2-1; 8 bases align to TRBD1. V was pared by 2 bases and J by 5 bases, with 5 bases of the junction left unmatched. In germline, CDR1 is SGHTA, CDR2 FQGNSA. The CDR3 has 15 amino acids.

This clone was detected a few times. The rearrangement links TRBV28 to TRBJ2-7; maybe TRBD1 (6 bases). The V end was cut by 5 bases, the J end by 6 bases, with 14 bases between. Germline loops: CDR1 MDHEN, CDR2 SYDVKM. This CDR3 has 13 residues. CDR3 DNA sequence: TGTGCCAGCAGTACAGGGAGTTTGGCCGAGCAGTACTTC. It is translated as CASSTGSLAEQYF.

About this clone: Other nucleotide sequences in the sample specify the same CDR3. V is TRBV7-2 and J is TRBJ1-5, with D tentatively TRBD1 (5 bases). V was cut by 1 base and J by 6 bases, with 10 bases left in between. The CDR3 is 14 residues long. The germline gives CDR1 SGHTA, CDR2 FQGNSA. The CDR3 bases are TGTGCCAGCAGCTTAGGGCAGGGTAGTCAGCCCCAGCATTTT. It yields the protein CASSLGQGSQPQHF.

The CDR3 DNA reads TGCAGCGTTGCCGGGACAGCGACCTACGAGCAGTACTTC. This codes for CSVAGTATYEQYF. The chain recombines TRBV29-1 with TRBJ2-7; TRBD1 matches at 7 bases. V trimming: 4 bases; J trimming: 2 bases; junction bases outside the gene matches: 5. This CDR3 is 13 amino acids long. Germline V gene sequence: CDR1 SQVTM, CDR2 ANQGSEA.

V usage is TRBV6-5 and J usage is TRBJ2-7; the match to TRBD1 covers 9 bases. The CDR3 runs to 14 residues. The V gene's germline CDR1 is MNHEY and CDR2 SVGAGI. V lost 8 bases to trimming and J lost 4 bases; unmatched junction nucleotides: 9. The CDR3 is CASYKQGAQYEQYF. CDR3 nucleotide sequence: TGTGCCAGCTACAAACAGGGGGCGCAGTACGAGCAGTACTTC.

The chain combines TRBV5-1 with TRBJ2-2; D unclear. CDR3 length equals 15 residues. Germline values: CDR1 SGHRS, CDR2 YFSETQ. Between the trimmed V and J ends, which lost 0 bases and 0 bases, there was a span of 6 bases. The CDR3 region is CASSLVRSNTGELFF. The CDR3 DNA is TGCGCCAGCAGCTTGGTACGGTCGAACACCGGGGAGCTGTTTTTT.

This rearrangement joins TRBV29-1 to TRBJ2-1, with TRBD1 matching 11 bases. V lost 1 base and J lost 8; bases outside the gene matches: 7. Germline CDR1 is SQVTM and CDR2 is ANQGSEA. This CDR3 region has 15 residues. CDR3 DNA: TGCAGCGTTGAAGTTTCCGGGACAGGGGGGGATGAGCAGTTCTTC. Translated, it gives CSVEVSGTGGDEQFF.

This clone was picked up one time. The chain uses TRBV13 and TRBJ2-7, with 7 bases aligning to TRBD2. V shed 4 bases, J shed 2 bases, and the junction held 11 bases outside the gene matches. In germline, CDR1 is PRHDT, CDR2 FYEKMQ (reference sequence). The CDR3 totals 16 residues. CDR3 DNA: TGTGCCAGCAGCTCCCGACGGGACTACTCAACCTACGAGCAGTACTTC. Its protein product is CASSSRRDYSTYEQYF.

This chain links TRBV4-1 with TRBJ2-7; D uncertain. The CDR3 runs 12 residues. Germline CDR1 is MGHRA and CDR2 is YSYEKL. V gave up 5 bases and J gave up 3 bases, with 8 bases separating them. The CDR3 loop is CASSVPGYEQYF. The DNA of the CDR3 is TGCGCCAGCAGCGTCCCGGGCTACGAGCAGTACTTC.

The chain couples TRBV6-5 to TRBJ1-1; 9 bases line up with TRBD1. The V gene's germline CDR1 is MNHEY and CDR2 SVGAGI. The CDR3 extends over 13 amino acids. Trimming removed 8 bases from V and 7 bases from J; junction bases left unmatched: 8. The CDR3 loop is CASRHRGQGEAFF. The DNA for the CDR3 is TGTGCCAGCCGGCACAGGGGGCAGGGTGAAGCTTTCTTT.

This clone occurred once. The chain combines TRBV28 with TRBJ2-7, with 7 bases matching TRBD2. V shed 5 bases and J 0 bases; nucleotides not matched to a gene: 4. Germline V lookup: CDR1 MDHEN, CDR2 SYDVKM. The CDR3 spans 14 residues. CDR3: CASSPLAVSYEQYF. The CDR3 DNA reads TGTGCCAGCAGTCCGCTAGCGGTCTCCTACGAGCAGTACTTC.

Only one count was recorded for this clone. The V and J genes are TRBV9 and TRBJ2-3; 11 nucleotides align to TRBD2. V gave up 2 bases and J gave up 4 bases; unmatched junction bases: 3. The CDR3 is 15 residues long. From germline, CDR1 is SGDLS and CDR2 YYNGEE. CDR3 DNA: TGTGCCAGCAGCGTTGGGGGACTAGCGGCAGATACGCAGTATTTT. It is translated as CASSVGGLAADTQYF.

The CDR3 here is CASTVPGYSNQPQHF. DNA of the CDR3: TGTGCCAGCACCGTACCGGGGTATAGCAATCAGCCCCAGCATTTT. This chain joins TRBV28 and TRBJ1-5; D remains ambiguous. V was trimmed by 7 bases and J by 0 bases, leaving 13 bases between them. The germline V gene has CDR1 MDHEN and CDR2 SYDVKM. The CDR3 sequence is 15 residues long.

The V and J genes are TRBV19 and TRBJ1-1; D is unclear. Trimming pared 5 bases from V and 1 base from J, leaving 8 bases between. This CDR3 has 13 amino acids. Germline CDR1 and CDR2: LNHDA and SQIVND (reference sequence). CDR3 nucleotides: TGTGCCAGTAGTCCGGGAGGGAACACTGAAGCTTTCTTT. It codes for CASSPGGNTEAFF.